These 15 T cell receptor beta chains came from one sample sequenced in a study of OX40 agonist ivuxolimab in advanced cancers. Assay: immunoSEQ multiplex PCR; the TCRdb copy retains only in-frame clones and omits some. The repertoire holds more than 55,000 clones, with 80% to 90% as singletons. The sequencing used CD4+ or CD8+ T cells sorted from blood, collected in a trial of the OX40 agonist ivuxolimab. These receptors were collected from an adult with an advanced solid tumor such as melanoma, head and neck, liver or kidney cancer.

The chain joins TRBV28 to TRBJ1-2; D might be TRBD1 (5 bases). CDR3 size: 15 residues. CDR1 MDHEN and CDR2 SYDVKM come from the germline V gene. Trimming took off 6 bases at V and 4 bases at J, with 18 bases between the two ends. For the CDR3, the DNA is TGTGCCAGCAGCCCTCGGGACTGGGCGGCCTATGGCTACACCTTC. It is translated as CASSPRDWAAYGYTF.

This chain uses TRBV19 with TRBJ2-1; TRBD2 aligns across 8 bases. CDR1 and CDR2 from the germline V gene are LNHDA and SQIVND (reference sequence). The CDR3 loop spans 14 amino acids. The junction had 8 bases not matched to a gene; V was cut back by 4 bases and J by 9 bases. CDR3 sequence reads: CASSTQAGVGEQFF. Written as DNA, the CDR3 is TGTGCCAGTAGTACACAAGCGGGAGTAGGTGAGCAGTTCTTC.

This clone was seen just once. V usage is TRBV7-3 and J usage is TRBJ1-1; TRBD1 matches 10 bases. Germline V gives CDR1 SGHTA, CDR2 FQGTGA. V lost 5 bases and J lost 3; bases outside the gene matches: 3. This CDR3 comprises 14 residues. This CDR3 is CASSRQGADTEAFF. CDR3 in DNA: TGTGCCAGCAGCCGACAGGGGGCGGACACTGAAGCTTTCTTT. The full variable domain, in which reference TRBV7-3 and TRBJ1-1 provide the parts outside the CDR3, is GAGVSQTPSNKVTEKGKYVELRCDPISGHTALYWYRQSLGQGPEFLIYFQGTGAADDSGLPNDRFFAVRPEGSVSTLKIQRTERGDSAVYLCASSRQGADTEAFFGQGTRLTVV.

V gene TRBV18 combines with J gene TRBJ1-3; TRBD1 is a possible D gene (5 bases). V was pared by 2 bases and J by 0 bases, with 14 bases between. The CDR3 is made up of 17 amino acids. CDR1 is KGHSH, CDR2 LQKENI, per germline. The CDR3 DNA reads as TGTGCCAGCTCACCATCCGAGGGGATGTACTCTGGAAACACCATATATTTT. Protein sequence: CASSPSEGMYSGNTIYF.

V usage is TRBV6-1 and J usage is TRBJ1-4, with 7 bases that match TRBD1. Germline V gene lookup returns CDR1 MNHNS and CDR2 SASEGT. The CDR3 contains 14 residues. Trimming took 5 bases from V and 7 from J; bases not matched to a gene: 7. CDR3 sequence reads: CASSWDRHSEKLFF. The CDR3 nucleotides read TGTGCCAGCAGTTGGGACAGACATTCTGAAAAACTGTTTTTT.

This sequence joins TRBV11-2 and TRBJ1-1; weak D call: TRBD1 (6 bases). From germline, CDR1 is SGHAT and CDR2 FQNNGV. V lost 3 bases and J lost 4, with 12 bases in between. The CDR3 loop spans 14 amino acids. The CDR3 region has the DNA TGTGCCAGCAGCTTTACCAGGGGAAGCACTGAAGCTTTCTTT. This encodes CASSFTRGSTEAFF.

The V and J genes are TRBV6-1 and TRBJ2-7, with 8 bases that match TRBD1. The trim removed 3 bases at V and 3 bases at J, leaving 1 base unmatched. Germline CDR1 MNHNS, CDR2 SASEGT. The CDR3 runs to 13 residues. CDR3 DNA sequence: TGTGCCAGCAGTGACGGACAGGGCTACGAGCAGTACTTC. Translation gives CASSDGQGYEQYF.

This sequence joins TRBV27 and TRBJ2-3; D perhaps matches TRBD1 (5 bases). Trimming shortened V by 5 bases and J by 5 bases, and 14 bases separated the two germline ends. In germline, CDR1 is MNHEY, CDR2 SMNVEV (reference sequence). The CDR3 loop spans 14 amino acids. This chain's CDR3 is CASSPRRVEDTQYF. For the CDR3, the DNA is TGTGCCAGCAGTCCCCGCAGGGTGGAAGATACGCAGTATTTT.

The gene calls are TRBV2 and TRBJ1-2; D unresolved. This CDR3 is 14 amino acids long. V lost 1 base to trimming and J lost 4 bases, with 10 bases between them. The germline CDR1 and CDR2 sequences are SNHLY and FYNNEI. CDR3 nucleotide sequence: TGTGCCAGCAGTGAAGGTGGTAGGGTCTATGGCTACACCTTC. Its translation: CASSEGGRVYGYTF.

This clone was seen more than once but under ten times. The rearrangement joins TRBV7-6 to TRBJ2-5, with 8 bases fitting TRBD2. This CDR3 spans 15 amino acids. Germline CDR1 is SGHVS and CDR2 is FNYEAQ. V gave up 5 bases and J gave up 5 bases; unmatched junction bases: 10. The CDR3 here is CASSPRGGAGETQYF. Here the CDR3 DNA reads TGTGCCAGCAGCCCCCGGGGGGGGGCGGGGGAGACCCAGTACTTC.

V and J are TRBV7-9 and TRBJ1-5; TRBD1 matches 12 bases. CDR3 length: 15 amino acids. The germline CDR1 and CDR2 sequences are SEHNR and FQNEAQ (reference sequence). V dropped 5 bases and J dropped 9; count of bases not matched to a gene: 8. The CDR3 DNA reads TGTGCCAGCAGCACCGGGACAGGGGGCTTGGGGCCCCAGCATTTT. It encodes CASSTGTGGLGPQHF.

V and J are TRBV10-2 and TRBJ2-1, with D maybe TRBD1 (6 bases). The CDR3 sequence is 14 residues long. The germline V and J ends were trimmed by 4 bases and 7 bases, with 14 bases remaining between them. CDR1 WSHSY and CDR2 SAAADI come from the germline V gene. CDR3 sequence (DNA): TGCGCCAGCAGTGTAGGGGGAGTGGGAAATGAGCAGTTCTTC. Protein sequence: CASSVGGVGNEQFF.

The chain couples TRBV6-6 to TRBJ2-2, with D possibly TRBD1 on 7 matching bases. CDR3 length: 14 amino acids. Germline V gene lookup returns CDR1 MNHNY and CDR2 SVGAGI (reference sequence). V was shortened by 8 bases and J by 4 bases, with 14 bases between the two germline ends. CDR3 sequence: CASGTVGGTGELFF. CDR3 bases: TGTGCCAGCGGGACAGTGGGAGGCACCGGGGAGCTGTTTTTT.

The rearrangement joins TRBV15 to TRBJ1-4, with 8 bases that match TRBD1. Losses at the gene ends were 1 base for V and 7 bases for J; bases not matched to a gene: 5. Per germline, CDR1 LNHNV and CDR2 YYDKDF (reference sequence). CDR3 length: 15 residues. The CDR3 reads CATSRARGQVEKLFF. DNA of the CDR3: TGTGCCACCAGCAGAGCGCGGGGACAGGTTGAAAAACTGTTTTTT. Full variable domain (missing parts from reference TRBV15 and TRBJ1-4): DAMVIQNPRYQVTQFGKPVTLSCSQTLNHNVMYWYQQKSSQAPKLLFHYYDKDFNNEADTPDNFQSRRPNTSFCFLDIRSPGLGDTAMYLCATSRARGQVEKLFFGSGTQLSVL.

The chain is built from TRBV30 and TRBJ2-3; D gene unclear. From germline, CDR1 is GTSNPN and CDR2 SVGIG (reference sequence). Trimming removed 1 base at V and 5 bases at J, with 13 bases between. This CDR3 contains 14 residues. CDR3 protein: CAWSAGPLGDTQYF. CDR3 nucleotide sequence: TGTGCCTGGAGTGCTGGGCCACTGGGAGATACGCAGTATTTT.